This T cell receptor beta chain was found in a study of T cell responses to AZD1222 COVID-19 vaccine. Looking at the study overall: Samples with a second dose at about 4 or about 12 weeks were pooled together. Findings and caveats of the study: Clonal diversity was possibly underestimated, and white British individuals and females predominated among donors. Only after the peak T cell response were repertoires sampled. In the spike-specific TCR repertoire, nearly half reportedly target unmutated variant regions.

A word on this clone: Its antigen remains unknown.

V gave up 7 bases and J gave up 4 bases, with 4 bases separating them. CDR1 is LNHDA, CDR2 SQIVND, per germline (reference sequence). CDR3 size: 11 residues. Sequenced by immunoSEQ multiplex PCR; TCRdb stores in-frame clones only, minus some. The sample lists roughly 120,000 clones; around 84% were seen once. The sequence derives from an adult in good health. The material was peripheral blood, obtained on day 0 of AZD1222 vaccination. The chain links TRBV19 to TRBJ2-2; D is unresolved. CDR3: CASTGTGELFF. In nucleotides, the CDR3 is TGTGCCAGTACGGGCACCGGGGAGCTGTTTTTT. Full variable domain (remainder filled in from reference TRBV19 and TRBJ2-2): DGGITQSPKYLFRKEGQNVTLSCEQNLNHDAMYWYRQDPGQGLRLIYYSQIVNDFQKGDIAEGYSVSREKKESFPLTVTSAQKNPTAFYLCASTGTGELFFGEGSRLTVL.